This T cell receptor beta chain was obtained from a study of Ad26.COV2.S vaccination and SARS-CoV-2 variants. Across the whole study: Dosing was one shot or two shots 56 days apart. Study-wide points: Marked by substantial breadth, spike-specific CD8+ and CD4+ T cell responses were reportedly seen after vaccination. Placebo recipients showed lower spike-specific TCR breadth than vaccinees.

The sample's treatment: around 19 received Ad26.COV2.S at low or high dose, single or two shots; 5 received placebo; per-sample allocation not given. Specimen acquisition occurred on day 63 following the initial vaccine or placebo injection. This Boston cohort included adults aged 18-55 years. CDR1 and CDR2 (germline): MNHEY, SVGAGI. J gave up 3 bases and V 5 bases, and 5 bases lay outside the gene matches. This CDR3 has 15 residues. Comments on this clone: As yet, its antigen is unknown.

Only in-frame clones appear in the TCRdb table, and some are missing; sequencing was by immunoSEQ multiplex PCR. The sample carries roughly 700,000 clones, 70% to 90% recorded once. The gene calls are TRBV6-5 and TRBJ1-2; 11 bases are a match to TRBD1. The sample here was peripheral blood, taken in a trial of Ad26.COV2.S vaccine versus placebo. The receptor comes from a person between 18 and 60 years old who received the Ad26.COV2.S COVID-19 vaccine or a placebo. The CDR3 loop is CASSPGTGGDYGYTF. CDR3 coding DNA: TGTGCCAGCAGTCCCGGGACAGGGGGGGACTATGGCTACACCTTC.